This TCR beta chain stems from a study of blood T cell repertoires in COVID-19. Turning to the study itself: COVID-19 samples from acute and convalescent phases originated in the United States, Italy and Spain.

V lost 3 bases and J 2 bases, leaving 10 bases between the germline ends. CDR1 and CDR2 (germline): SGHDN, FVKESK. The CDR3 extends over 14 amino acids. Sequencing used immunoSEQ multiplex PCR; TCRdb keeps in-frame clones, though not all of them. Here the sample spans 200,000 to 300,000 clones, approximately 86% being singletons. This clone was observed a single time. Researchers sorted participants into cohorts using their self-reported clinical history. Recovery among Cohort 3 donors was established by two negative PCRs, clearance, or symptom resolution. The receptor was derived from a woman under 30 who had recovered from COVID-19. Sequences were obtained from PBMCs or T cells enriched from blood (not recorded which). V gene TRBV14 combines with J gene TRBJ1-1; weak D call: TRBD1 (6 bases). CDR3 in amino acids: CASSQSRGNTEAFF. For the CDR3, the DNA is TGTGCCAGCAGCCAGAGCAGGGGTAACACTGAAGCTTTCTTT.